These T cell receptor beta chains were read from a single sample in a study of human T cells and chemical hapten exposure. One entry per CDR3 protein, called by TCRdb with MiXCR from the RACE reads. Among tens of thousands of distinct CDR3 sequences listed, roughly a tenth were seen once. The sequences come from whole blood, collected in connection with sensitization to the hapten diphenylcyclopropenone (DPC). The receptors come from a man aged 40-49 years with alopecia areata. Some clones in this sample may be carry-over from other donors' samples. The CDR3 runs from the conserved cysteine through the conserved F or W. A D gene is named only where the DNA matches it firmly. For some rows the clone size is stated as once, few or many, or as a class when expanded; others skip it.

d_gene	v_gene	abundance	j_gene	CDR3aa	CDR3nt
-	TRBV5-1	many	TRBJ2-4	CASSLEKNIQYF	TGCGCCAGCAGCTTGGAAAAAAACATTCAGTACTTC
TRBD1	TRBV7-9	many	TRBJ2-3	CASSWTGGDSTDTQYF	TGTGCCAGCAGCTGGACAGGGGGAGACTCCACAGATACGCAGTATTTT
-	TRBV13	many	TRBJ2-7	CASSPPGAEQYF	TGTGCCAGCAGCCCCCCCGGGGCCGAGCAGTACTTC
TRBD2	TRBV20-1	few	TRBJ2-7	CSATQGLAGDEQYF	TGCAGTGCGACTCAGGGACTAGCGGGAGACGAGCAGTACTTC
TRBD1	TRBV6-5	many	TRBJ1-1	CASSYNRGPDTEAFF	TGTGCCAGCAGTTATAACAGGGGGCCCGACACTGAAGCTTTCTTT
-	TRBV7-3	many	TRBJ1-2	CASSSGQLVDYGYTF	TGTGCCAGCAGCTCCGGACAGTTGGTCGACTATGGCTACACCTTC
-	TRBV3-1	many	TRBJ2-3	CASSLSGGTDTQYF	TGTGCCAGCAGCCTATCAGGTGGCACAGATACGCAGTATTTT
TRBD1	TRBV18	-	TRBJ1-1	CASSPRTGGWQSTEAFF	TGTGCCAGCTCACCTCGGACAGGGGGATGGCAGAGTACTGAAGCTTTCTTT
TRBD2	TRBV5-1	few	TRBJ2-3	CASSPGLAGGSTDTQYF	TGCGCCAGCAGCCCCGGACTAGCGGGAGGGAGCACAGATACGCAGTATTTT
-	TRBV14	many	TRBJ1-2	CASSHTRQTGYTF	TGTGCCAGCAGCCACACCCGACAGACGGGCTACACCTTC
TRBD2	TRBV20-1	few	TRBJ2-5	CSATAGGAQETQYF	TGCAGTGCTACGGCGGGGGGGGCACAAGAGACCCAGTACTTC
-	TRBV2	few	TRBJ2-1	CASSEGGLQFF	TGTGCCAGCAGTGAGGGGGGTCTTCAGTTCTTC
-	TRBV7-2	-	TRBJ2-5	CASSLSPRQETQYF	TGTGCCAGCAGCTTAAGTCCCCGCCAAGAGACCCAGTACTTC
-	TRBV11-2	many	TRBJ2-3	CASSFHSTDTQYF	TGTGCCAGCAGCTTCCATAGCACAGATACGCAGTATTTT
-	TRBV7-9	few	TRBJ2-3	CASSFALTDTQYF	TGTGCCAGCAGCTTTGCTCTCACAGATACGCAGTATTTT
TRBD1	TRBV28	many	TRBJ2-1	CASGITGGDEQFF	TGTGCCAGCGGAATAACAGGGGGCGATGAGCAGTTCTTC
TRBD1	TRBV19	few	TRBJ2-7	CARSIWDRENEQYF	TGTGCCAGAAGTATATGGGACAGGGAGAACGAGCAGTACTTC
TRBD2	TRBV28	-	TRBJ2-1	CASRGGSEVF	TGTGCCAGCAGGGGGGGGTCGGAGGTCTTC
TRBD2	TRBV3-1	many	TRBJ2-3	CASSQVAGVDTQYF	TGTGCCAGCAGCCAAGTGGCGGGAGTGGATACGCAGTATTTT
-	TRBV3-1	many	TRBJ2-1	CASSQSGTTEQFF	TGTGCCAGCAGCCAATCCGGGACAACTGAGCAGTTCTTC
-	TRBV9	many	TRBJ2-7	CASSVGGISYEQYF	TGTGCCAGCAGCGTAGGGGGCATTTCCTACGAGCAGTACTTC
TRBD1	TRBV5-1	-	TRBJ2-7	CASSFGTGAYEQYF	TGCGCCAGCAGCTTTGGGACAGGGGCCTACGAGCAGTACTTC
-	TRBV12-3/TRBV12-4	many	TRBJ2-3	CASSFGAVLRDDTQYF	TGTGCCAGCAGTTTTGGCGCGGTCTTGAGGGACGATACGCAGTATTTT
-	TRBV5-6	few	TRBJ2-3	CASSLGLDTDTQYF	TGTGCCAGCAGCTTGGGACTGGACACAGATACGCAGTATTTT
-	TRBV28	-	TRBJ2-2	CASIVKGMTGELFF	TGTGCCAGCATTGTTAAGGGGATGACCGGGGAGCTGTTTTTT
TRBD2	TRBV12-3/TRBV12-4	-	TRBJ2-7	CANTLAGGPYEQYF	TGTGCCAACACGCTAGCGGGAGGTCCTTACGAGCAGTACTTC
-	TRBV19	-	TRBJ2-1	CASSPLTDRNNEQFF	TGTGCCAGTAGTCCCTTAACGGACCGAAACAATGAGCAGTTCTTC
-	TRBV6-2/TRBV6-3	many	TRBJ2-1	CASSQGLNNEQFF	TGTGCCAGCAGCCAGGGGCTTAACAATGAGCAGTTCTTC
-	TRBV15	few	TRBJ1-6	CATSRGDSYNSPLHF	TGTGCCACCAGCAGAGGGGACTCATATAATTCACCCCTCCACTTT
-	TRBV2	many	TRBJ2-2	CASSDVQLGGELFF	TGTGCCAGCAGTGACGTTCAGCTGGGCGGGGAGCTGTTTTTT
TRBD1	TRBV7-6	-	TRBJ2-1	CASRAETGANNEQFF	TGTGCCAGCAGAGCGGAGACAGGGGCAAACAATGAGCAGTTCTTC
-	TRBV5-1	-	TRBJ2-7	CASSEEYEQYF	TGCGCCAGCAGCGAGGAATACGAGCAGTACTTC
TRBD2	TRBV4-3	-	TRBJ2-3	CASSQWTSGTSTDTQYF	TGCGCCAGCAGCCAATGGACTAGCGGTACTAGCACAGATACGCAGTATTTT
-	TRBV10-3	many	TRBJ1-1	CAISDQENTEAFF	TGTGCCATCAGTGATCAGGAGAACACTGAAGCTTTCTTT
-	TRBV3-1	many	TRBJ2-3	CASSPRTASTDTQYF	TGTGCCAGCAGCCCTCGGACTGCTAGCACAGATACGCAGTATTTT
TRBD2	TRBV6-6	-	TRBJ2-3	CASSSGGAGADTQYF	TGTGCCAGCAGCTCCGGGGGGGCCGGAGCAGATACGCAGTATTTT
-	TRBV28	-	TRBJ2-3	CASSTTDTQYF	TGTGCCAGCTCAACCACAGATACGCAGTATTTT
-	TRBV6-5	many	TRBJ2-7	CASSYSGAYEQYF	TGTGCCAGCAGTTACTCGGGCGCTTACGAGCAGTACTTC
-	TRBV5-1	few	TRBJ2-7	CASSLVAPPKSYEQYF	TGCGCCAGCAGCTTGGTGGCACCTCCGAAATCCTACGAGCAGTACTTC
-	TRBV6-2/TRBV6-3	few	TRBJ2-1	CASSQSRAGGNEQFF	TGTGCCAGCAGTCAGAGCCGGGCAGGCGGCAATGAGCAGTTCTTC
TRBD1	TRBV29-1	few	TRBJ1-2	CSVDRDRAHYGYTF	TGCAGCGTTGACCGGGACAGGGCCCACTATGGCTACACCTTC
TRBD1	TRBV4-3	few	TRBJ1-1	CASSQENQDRFSAFF	TGCGCCAGCAGCCAAGAAAACCAGGACAGGTTTTCAGCTTTCTTT
-	TRBV20-1	many	TRBJ1-5	CSAWMGINQPQHF	TGCAGTGCCTGGATGGGGATAAATCAGCCCCAGCATTTT
-	TRBV2	-	TRBJ2-5	CASSASETQYF	TGTGCCAGCAGTGCATCCGAGACCCAGTACTTC
-	TRBV2	once	TRBJ2-2	CASSEVLAAGELFF	TGTGCCAGCAGTGAGGTATTAGCGGCCGGGGAGCTGTTTTTT
-	TRBV7-2	many	TRBJ2-3	CASSPGRGSDTQYF	TGTGCCAGCAGCCCGGGGCGCGGGTCAGATACGCAGTATTTT
-	TRBV28	-	TRBJ2-3	CASSLMMVAPDTQYF	TGTGCCAGCAGTTTAATGATGGTGGCGCCAGATACGCAGTATTTT
TRBD1	TRBV3-1	few	TRBJ1-6	CASSQTGNMNSPLHF	TGTGCCAGCAGCCAGACAGGGAATATGAATTCACCCCTCCACTTT
-	TRBV12-3/TRBV12-4	many	TRBJ1-1	CASTLTALMNTEAFF	TGTGCCAGCACACTAACGGCATTGATGAACACTGAAGCTTTCTTT
TRBD1	TRBV7-9	-	TRBJ2-1	CASSLKGGQGQFF	TGTGCCAGCAGCTTAAAAGGGGGCCAGGGGCAGTTCTTC
-	TRBV20-1	-	TRBJ2-4	CSARATRPGIQYF	TGCAGTGCTAGAGCCACTCGGCCAGGCATTCAGTACTTC
-	TRBV11-2	-	TRBJ2-1	CASSSPERLEQFF	TGTGCCAGCAGCTCCCCGGAGCGGCTTGAGCAGTTCTTC
-	TRBV28	-	TRBJ2-7	CASRTGGTSTYEQYF	TGTGCCAGCAGGACCGGCGGGACAAGCACCTACGAGCAGTACTTC
-	TRBV7-9	few	TRBJ2-3	CAIEGIRDTQYF	TGTGCCATCGAGGGGATACGAGATACGCAGTATTTT
-	TRBV5-5	-	TRBJ1-1	CASSWGRGNTEAFF	TGTGCCAGCAGTTGGGGGCGGGGAAACACTGAAGCTTTCTTT
-	TRBV11-2	many	TRBJ2-1	CASSLATGTQYNEQFF	TGTGCCAGCAGCTTAGCCACCGGGACACAATACAATGAGCAGTTCTTC
-	TRBV12-3/TRBV12-4	many	TRBJ2-6	CASRSYGDSGDVTF	TGTGCCAGCAGATCCTATGGAGACTCCGGGGATGTGACTTTC
TRBD1	TRBV2	few	TRBJ2-3	CASSWDRGSDTQYF	TGTGCCAGCAGTTGGGACAGGGGATCTGATACGCAGTATTTT
TRBD2	TRBV5-4	-	TRBJ2-5	CASSLQEGREETQYF	TGTGCCAGCAGCTTGCAGGAGGGGAGGGAAGAGACCCAGTACTTC
TRBD1	TRBV7-9	-	TRBJ2-2	CASSSGQGLSGELFF	TGTGCCAGCAGCTCGGGACAGGGCTTAAGCGGGGAGCTGTTTTTT